This TCR beta chain came from a study of blood T cell repertoires in COVID-19. The germline V and J ends were trimmed by 2 bases and 8 bases, with 15 bases remaining between them. CDR1 SGHAT and CDR2 FQNNGV come from the germline V gene. The CDR3 sequence is 14 residues long. Method: immunoSEQ multiplex PCR; TCRdb's copy keeps in-frame clones and lacks some. The table includes 100,000 to 150,000 clones, 65% to 85% detected once. The clonotype originates from a man aged 25-45 years with COVID-19, enrolled during active disease. Sequencing was done on a sample of peripheral blood. This chain connects TRBV11-2 to TRBJ1-2; no firm D call. CDR3 nucleotides: TGTGCCAGCAGCTTAATGAGGAGGACGGAAGGCTACACCTTC. Translating gives CASSLMRRTEGYTF.